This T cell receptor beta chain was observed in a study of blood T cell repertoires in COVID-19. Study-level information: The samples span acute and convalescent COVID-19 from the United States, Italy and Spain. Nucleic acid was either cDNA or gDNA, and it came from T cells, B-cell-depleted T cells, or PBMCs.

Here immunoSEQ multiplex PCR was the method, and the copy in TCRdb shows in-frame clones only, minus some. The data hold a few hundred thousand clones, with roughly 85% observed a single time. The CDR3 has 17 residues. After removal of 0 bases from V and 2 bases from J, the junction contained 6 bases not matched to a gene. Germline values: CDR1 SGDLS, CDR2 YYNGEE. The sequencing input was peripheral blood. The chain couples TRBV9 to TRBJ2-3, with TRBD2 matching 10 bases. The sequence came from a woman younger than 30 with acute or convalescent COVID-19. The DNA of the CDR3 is TGTGCCAGCAGCGTAGCGCTAGCGGGGGCCTCCACAGATACGCAGTATTTT. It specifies CASSVALAGASTDTQYF. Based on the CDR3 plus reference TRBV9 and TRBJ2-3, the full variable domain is DSGVTQTPKHLITATGQRVTLRCSPRSGDLSVYWYQQSLDQGLQFLIQYYNGEERAKGNILERFSAQQFPDLHSELNLSSLELGDSALYFCASSVALAGASTDTQYFGPGTRLTVL.